Shown below are 30 T cell receptor beta chains from a single sample sequenced in a study of T cell responses to AZD1222 COVID-19 vaccine (dated by TCRdb to 2020 to 2023). Library preparation used the immunoSEQ multiplex PCR assay. The immuneACCESS repertoire file appears here via TCRdb, limited to in-frame rearrangements. These files lack a portion of the clones; in checked studies, under half of the deficit traces to unresolved V genes, and the cause of the others is not known. The sample profile shows roughly 150,000 clones; roughly 89% of them were found once. The top ten clones comprise more than 1.5% of the sample. The label giving this sample's time point can be read as: baseline before first vaccination. The material sequenced was peripheral blood, taken on day 0 of AZD1222 vaccination. These receptors were taken from an adult in good health.

This clone was seen only once. V gene TRBV5-1 combines with J gene TRBJ2-2; TRBD2 agrees at 8 bases. The CDR3 runs 16 residues. Germline V CDR1 and CDR2: SGHRS, YFSETQ. J lost 7 bases, V lost 6 bases, and 14 bases had no gene match. The CDR3 here is CASTPGSGARVGELFF. The CDR3 DNA reads as TGCGCCAGCACCCCGGGTAGCGGGGCGCGGGTCGGGGAGCTGTTTTTT.

The chain carries TRBV2 and TRBJ1-1; D is unresolved. V shed 3 bases and J shed 1 base, with 6 bases lying between them. Looked up from germline, CDR1 is SNHLY and CDR2 is FYNNEI. The CDR3 sequence is 13 residues long. The CDR3 region has the DNA TGTGCCAGCAGTGAGTGGCAGAACACTGAAGCTTTCTTT. Protein: CASSEWQNTEAFF.

V usage is TRBV6-5 and J usage is TRBJ2-2; 9 bases are a match to TRBD1. The V and J ends lost 7 bases and 2 bases, in that order; junction bases with no gene match: 5. The CDR3 spans 15 residues. The germline V gene encodes CDR1 MNHEY and CDR2 SVGAGI. The CDR3 nucleotides read TGTGCCAGCAAAGGACAGGGGAGAAACACCGGGGAGCTGTTTTTT. Amino acid sequence: CASKGQGRNTGELFF.

The CDR3 reads CASSQRDNGEAFF. CDR3 DNA sequence: TGTGCCAGCTCACAGCGGGACAACGGTGAAGCTTTCTTT. The chain joins TRBV18 to TRBJ1-1, with D tentatively TRBD1 (6 bases). The V end lost 4 bases, the J end lost 7 bases, and 13 bases lay between the germline ends. The CDR3 extends over 13 amino acids. CDR1 is KGHSH, CDR2 LQKENI, per germline. Full variable domain (rest looked up from reference TRBV18 and TRBJ1-1): NAGVMQNPRHLVRRRGQEARLRCSPMKGHSHVYWYRQLPEEGLKFMVYLQKENIIDESGMPKERFSAEFPKEGPSILRIQQVVRGDSAAYFCASSQRDNGEAFFGQGTRLTVV.

This chain connects TRBV9 to TRBJ2-1; 8 bases are shared with TRBD2. Germline V gene data show CDR1 as SGDLS and CDR2 as YYNGEE. J was trimmed by 0 bases and V by 2 bases; bases with no gene match: 7. This CDR3 spans 17 amino acids. CDR3 coding DNA: TGTGCCAGCAGCGTGGGAATAGCGGGGAGCTCCTACAATGAGCAGTTCTTC. This codes for CASSVGIAGSSYNEQFF.

The chain uses TRBV27 and TRBJ1-4; D is undetermined. This CDR3 contains 16 residues. V was pared by 7 bases and J by 0 bases, with 15 bases between. Germline CDR1 reads MNHEY; CDR2 reads SMNVEV (reference sequence). CDR3 sequence: CASKRTPDTTNEKLFF. In DNA, the CDR3 is TGTGCCAGCAAGCGGACCCCCGATACAACTAATGAAAAACTGTTTTTT.

This clone came up once. V usage is TRBV2 and J usage is TRBJ2-3, with TRBD2 matching over 7 bases. The CDR3 loop spans 13 amino acids. Germline V gene lookup returns CDR1 SNHLY and CDR2 FYNNEI. The junction had 6 bases not matched to a gene; V was cut back by 6 bases and J by 6 bases. The CDR3 region is CASRGGSVDTQYF. The CDR3 bases are TGTGCCAGCAGAGGCGGGAGTGTCGATACGCAGTATTTT.

The gene calls are TRBV27 and TRBJ2-7; tentative D call: TRBD1 (5 bases). The CDR3 runs to 14 residues. V gave up 5 bases and J gave up 2 bases, with 13 bases separating them. Germline assignment: CDR1 MNHEY and CDR2 SMNVEV (reference sequence). As DNA, the CDR3 is TGTGCCAGCAGTCCCCGGACACCTCCCTACGAGCAGTACTTC. Translated: CASSPRTPPYEQYF.

This clone was observed a single time. The chain recombines TRBV5-1 with TRBJ2-3, with 9 positions matching TRBD2. J lost 0 bases, V lost 3 bases, and 8 bases had no gene match. CDR1 is SGHRS, CDR2 YFSETQ, per germline. The CDR3 has 17 residues. The CDR3 DNA sequence: TGCGCCAGCAGCTCGAGAACTCTAGCGGGGAGCACAGATACGCAGTATTTT. Translation: CASSSRTLAGSTDTQYF.

The chain joins TRBV5-1 to TRBJ1-4; D remains ambiguous. Trimming pared 0 bases from V and 0 bases from J, leaving 6 bases between. This CDR3 is 15 amino acids long. Looked up from germline, CDR1 is SGHRS and CDR2 is YFSETQ. This chain's CDR3 is CASSLDRPTNEKLFF. DNA for the CDR3: TGCGCCAGCAGCTTGGATCGGCCAACTAATGAAAAACTGTTTTTT.

The chain joins TRBV19 to TRBJ2-3; D is unclear. Germline CDR1 is LNHDA and CDR2 is SQIVND (reference sequence). Between the trimmed V and J ends, which lost 10 bases and 0 bases, there was a span of 14 bases. This CDR3 spans 14 amino acids. Here the CDR3 reads CAISRSSSTDTQYF. CDR3 DNA sequence: TGTGCCATCTCAAGGAGCTCTAGCACAGATACGCAGTATTTT.

This CDR3 reads CSASAAGNTEAFF. In DNA, the CDR3 is TGCAGTGCTAGTGCGGCGGGGAACACTGAAGCTTTCTTT. This chain connects TRBV20-1 to TRBJ1-1; D is ambiguous. Germline V gives CDR1 DFQATT, CDR2 SNEGSKA (reference sequence). Trimming took off 3 bases at V and 1 base at J, with 9 bases between the two ends. This CDR3 comprises 13 residues.

This clone was recorded only once. This chain joins TRBV4-1 and TRBJ1-6; the D gene is possibly TRBD1 (5 bases). CDR1 and CDR2 from the germline V gene are MGHRA and YSYEKL. The CDR3 is 16 residues long. V lost 1 base, J lost 5 bases, and 12 bases lay in between. The CDR3 DNA is TGCGCCAGCAGCCAAGTTTGGCCGGACAATAATTCACCCCTCCACTTT. This codes for CASSQVWPDNNSPLHF.

V is TRBV4-1 and J is TRBJ2-2; D gene unclear. There are 14 residues in the CDR3. Looked up from germline, CDR1 is MGHRA and CDR2 is YSYEKL. Trimming left V 2 bases short and J 3 bases short, with 7 bases between. CDR3 bases: TGCGCCAGCAGCCAACTAGACGACACCGGGGAGCTGTTTTTT. Its translation: CASSQLDDTGELFF.

This chain connects TRBV18 to TRBJ2-3; 13 bases fit TRBD2. V shed 3 bases and J 5 bases; nucleotides not matched to a gene: 5. The CDR3 has 16 residues. Germline values: CDR1 KGHSH, CDR2 LQKENI. The CDR3 DNA is TGTGCCAGCTCACCTACTAGCGGGGGGGCCGAAGATACGCAGTATTTT. Its translation: CASSPTSGGAEDTQYF. The full variable domain, rest sourced from reference TRBV18 and TRBJ2-3, is NAGVMQNPRHLVRRRGQEARLRCSPMKGHSHVYWYRQLPEEGLKFMVYLQKENIIDESGMPKERFSAEFPKEGPSILRIQQVVRGDSAAYFCASSPTSGGAEDTQYFGPGTRLTVL.

J is TRBJ2-1 and V is TRBV10-3; 9 bases line up with TRBD1. With 9 bases clipped from V and 7 bases from J, the junction kept 10 bases outside the gene matches. This CDR3 has 14 amino acids. Germline loops: CDR1 ENHRY, CDR2 SYGVKD. CDR3 amino acids: CAIAPGTGLNEQFF. The CDR3 nucleotides are TGTGCCATTGCGCCAGGGACAGGGTTAAATGAGCAGTTCTTC.

This chain joins TRBV27 and TRBJ2-7, with D maybe TRBD1 (5 bases). With 6 bases removed from V and 1 base from J, the gap between germline ends came to 10 bases. Germline lookup yields CDR1 MNHEY and CDR2 SMNVEV (reference sequence). This CDR3 has 13 amino acids. The CDR3 nucleotides read TGTGCCAGCAGACAGGACGTTTCCTACGAGCAGTACTTC. This translates into CASRQDVSYEQYF.

In DNA, the CDR3 is TGTGCCAGCTCACCCGGGGCTGGACCTGTCTATGGCTACACCTTC. Residues: CASSPGAGPVYGYTF. The chain joins TRBV18 to TRBJ1-2, with a weak D call TRBD1 (5 bases). CDR3 length: 15 residues. V was cut by 3 bases and J by 4 bases, with 15 bases left in between. Germline V lookup: CDR1 KGHSH, CDR2 LQKENI.

V is TRBV11-3 and J is TRBJ2-1, with D hard to call. V lost 5 bases to trimming and J lost 7 bases, with 15 bases between them. This CDR3 has 14 amino acids. Germline V gene data show CDR1 as SGHNT and CDR2 as YENEEA. The CDR3 is CASSADTLGNEQFF. Written as DNA, the CDR3 is TGTGCCAGCAGCGCGGATACCCTGGGGAATGAGCAGTTCTTC. Filled out from reference TRBV11-3 and TRBJ2-1, the complete variable domain reads EAGVVQSPRYKIIEKKQPVAFWCNPISGHNTLYWYLQNLGQGPELLIRYENEEAVDDSQLPKDRFSAERLKGVDSTLKIQPAELGDSAVYLCASSADTLGNEQFFGPGTRLTVL.

The chain carries TRBV13 and TRBJ1-2; TRBD1 might be the D (5 bases). The CDR3 has 13 amino acids. Germline V lookup: CDR1 PRHDT, CDR2 FYEKMQ (reference sequence). Deletions cut 0 bases from V and 4 bases from J, with 6 bases between. CDR3 amino acids: CASSLGQVYGYTF. DNA of the CDR3: TGTGCCAGCAGCTTAGGACAGGTCTATGGCTACACCTTC.

The chain couples TRBV4-2 to TRBJ1-1; tentatively, D is TRBD1 (6 bases). This CDR3 contains 14 residues. V lost 6 bases and J lost 7, with 18 bases in between. Per germline, CDR1 LGHNA and CDR2 YNFKEQ. The CDR3 sequence is CASSRQDWSGEAFF. The DNA of the CDR3 is TGTGCCAGCAGTCGACAGGACTGGTCCGGTGAAGCTTTCTTT.

The genes are TRBV19 and TRBJ1-1; TRBD1 matches at 7 bases. CDR3 length equals 13 residues. Germline V CDR1 and CDR2: LNHDA, SQIVND (reference sequence). J was trimmed by 1 base and V by 5 bases; bases with no gene match: 1. CDR3 DNA sequence: TGTGCCAGTAGTTGGACAGGGAACACTGAAGCTTTCTTT. It translates to CASSWTGNTEAFF.

This clone appeared a single time. This chain connects TRBV6-1 to TRBJ1-6; 8 bases map to TRBD1. There are 15 residues in the CDR3. The junction had 5 bases not matched to a gene; V was cut back by 3 bases and J by 7 bases. Germline lookup yields CDR1 MNHNS and CDR2 SASEGT. CDR3 loop: CASSDNDRGNSPLHF. The CDR3 DNA follows: TGTGCCAGCAGTGACAATGACAGGGGCAATTCACCCCTCCACTTT.

The J gene is TRBJ2-1, the V gene TRBV14; 16 bases line up with TRBD2. Losses at the gene ends were 2 bases for V and 8 bases for J; bases not matched to a gene: 6. This CDR3 contains 17 residues. Germline loops: CDR1 SGHDN, CDR2 FVKESK. The CDR3 bases are TGTGCCAGCAGCCAACAGGGACTAGCGGGGGGGCATGATGAGCAGTTCTTC. It codes for CASSQQGLAGGHDEQFF.

The genes are TRBV7-3 and TRBJ2-2; TRBD1 aligns across 7 bases. The CDR3 spans 15 residues. V was clipped by 2 bases and J by 1 base; unmatched bases: 1. The germline gives CDR1 SGHTA, CDR2 FQGTGA. The CDR3 here is CASSLDRVNTGELFF. The CDR3 coding sequence is TGTGCCAGCAGCTTAGACAGGGTGAACACCGGGGAGCTGTTTTTT. The full variable domain, with the rest looked up from reference TRBV7-3 and TRBJ2-2, is GAGVSQTPSNKVTEKGKYVELRCDPISGHTALYWYRQSLGQGPEFLIYFQGTGAADDSGLPNDRFFAVRPEGSVSTLKIQRTERGDSAVYLCASSLDRVNTGELFFGEGSRLTVL.

V usage is TRBV11-3 and J usage is TRBJ1-3, with no clear D. V was pared by 4 bases and J by 3 bases, with 4 bases between. Germline CDR1 reads SGHNT; CDR2 reads YENEEA. The CDR3 runs 12 residues. CDR3 sequence reads: CASSSIGNTIYF. The CDR3 region has the DNA TGTGCCAGCAGCTCCATTGGAAACACCATATATTTT.

The chain is built from TRBV27 and TRBJ2-7, with 9 nucleotides matching TRBD2. This CDR3 spans 14 amino acids. After removal of 3 bases from V and 1 base from J, the junction contained 1 base not matched to a gene. CDR1 is MNHEY and CDR2 is SMNVEV in the germline V gene (reference sequence). The CDR3 loop reads CASSFLAGSYEQYF. DNA of the CDR3: TGTGCCAGCAGTTTTCTAGCGGGATCCTACGAGCAGTACTTC.

The chain joins TRBV12-3 or TRBV12-4 to TRBJ2-7, with D unresolved. Deletions cut 1 base from V and 6 bases from J, with 7 bases between. The CDR3 length is 12 residues. The CDR3 coding sequence is TGTGCCAGCAGTTTAGTGGGTAGCGAGCAGTACTTC. Protein: CASSLVGSEQYF.

This chain connects TRBV27 to TRBJ2-7, with D perhaps matching TRBD2 (5 bases). The CDR3 spans 15 residues. CDR1 is MNHEY and CDR2 is SMNVEV in the germline V gene (reference sequence). Trimming removed 5 bases from V and 0 bases from J, with 14 bases in between. CDR3 sequence reads: CASSPSPGNSYEQYF. CDR3 nucleotides: TGTGCCAGCAGTCCCTCCCCCGGGAACTCCTACGAGCAGTACTTC.

V usage is TRBV4-1 and J usage is TRBJ2-2; TRBD1 aligns across 7 bases. The length of the CDR3 is 16 residues. Germline V gene lookup returns CDR1 MGHRA and CDR2 YSYEKL. J was trimmed by 3 bases and V by 2 bases; bases with no gene match: 6. CDR3 coding DNA: TGCGCCAGCAGCCAACCCCGACAGGGAGACACCGGGGAGCTGTTTTTT. It encodes CASSQPRQGDTGELFF.